This entry lists 17 T cell receptor beta chains sequenced from one sample in a study of cytomegalovirus exposure and HLA in healthy donors. 13 Jbeta primers and 60 Vbeta primers were used for the PCR. Method: immunoSEQ multiplex PCR; TCRdb's copy keeps in-frame clones and lacks some. The profile shows more than 140,000 clones, 64% of them singletons. Sequenced: PBMCs. The receptors were gathered from a woman aged 30 to 39 in good health and CMV-seropositive.

V and J are TRBV27 and TRBJ2-5, with D perhaps matching TRBD1 (6 bases). The J call may not be correct, given that the DNA end is closer to TRBJ2-7. Germline-derived CDR1 and CDR2 are MNHEY and SMNVEV (reference sequence). There are 16 residues in the CDR3. The CDR3 DNA sequence: TGTGCCAGCAGTTCATCCGGGACATTCGTCTCCTACGAGCAGTACTTC. Encoded protein: CASSSSGTFVSYEQYF.

The gene calls are TRBV10-2 and TRBJ1-3; D is unresolved. Trimming left V 6 bases short and J 0 bases short, with 12 bases between. CDR3 size: 15 residues. In germline, CDR1 is WSHSY, CDR2 SAAADI. The CDR3 region has the DNA TGCGCCAGCAGGGGAGACGGAGACTCTGGAAACACCATATATTTT. Its protein is CASRGDGDSGNTIYF.

This chain connects TRBV6-5 to TRBJ1-4; D is possibly TRBD1 (5 bases). Per the germline V gene, CDR1 is MNHEY and CDR2 is SVGAGI. V lost 0 bases, J lost 8 bases, and 7 bases lay in between. The CDR3 is 13 amino acids. CDR3 nucleotides: TGTGCCAGCAGTTACTCTAGGGGAGAAAAACTGTTTTTT. Amino acids: CASSYSRGEKLFF.

The chain is built from TRBV18 and TRBJ1-3; possible D gene TRBD1, 6 bases. Looked up from germline, CDR1 is KGHSH and CDR2 is LQKENI. This CDR3 contains 15 residues. V dropped 4 bases and J dropped 7 bases, with 17 bases sitting between them. The CDR3 spells CASSRGQFPSNTIYF. The CDR3 DNA reads as TGTGCCAGCTCACGAGGACAGTTTCCATCGAACACCATATATTTT.

The V gene is TRBV6-5, the J gene TRBJ2-7, with D maybe TRBD1 (6 bases). Germline V CDR1 and CDR2: MNHEY, SVGAGI. V gave up 6 bases and J gave up 2 bases, with 17 bases separating them. This CDR3 has 15 residues. CDR3 in DNA: TGTGCCAGCAGGAACGTCCCGGACAGACCCTACGAGCAGTACTTC. This gives the protein CASRNVPDRPYEQYF.

The rearrangement links TRBV5-1 to TRBJ2-3; 8 bases align to TRBD2. Germline V CDR1 and CDR2: SGHRS, YFSETQ. Germline trimming cut 6 bases from V and 2 bases from J; bases unmatched to any gene: 14. The CDR3 loop spans 17 amino acids. For the CDR3, the DNA is TGCGCCAGCAAAGAAATTTCCGGGACTAGGGTCACAGATACGCAGTATTTT. This encodes CASKEISGTRVTDTQYF.

The J gene is TRBJ2-7, the V gene TRBV7-6; weak D call: TRBD1 (6 bases). The CDR3 runs 13 residues. Between the trimmed V and J ends, which lost 4 bases and 4 bases, there was a span of 11 bases. The germline gives CDR1 SGHVS, CDR2 FNYEAQ. CDR3 bases: TGTGCCAGCAGCTCAACAGGGTGGTACGAGCAGTACTTC. Translating gives CASSSTGWYEQYF.

This clone has a handful of counts. The chain recombines TRBV7-2 with TRBJ2-6, with TRBD2 identical over 13 bases. The V and J ends lost 5 bases and 4 bases, in that order; junction bases with no gene match: 8. The CDR3 has 18 amino acids. CDR1 is SGHTA, CDR2 FQGNSA, per germline. CDR3 nucleotide sequence: TGTGCCAGCAGCCCACGGACTAGCGGGAGCTCGGGGGCCAACGTCCTGACTTTC. It is translated as CASSPRTSGSSGANVLTF.

V gene TRBV10-2 combines with J gene TRBJ1-4; TRBD1 might be the D (6 bases). V was shortened by 7 bases and J by 0 bases, with 12 bases between the two germline ends. The CDR3 has 15 amino acids. From germline, CDR1 is WSHSY and CDR2 SAAADI. CDR3 protein: CASKVRGSTNEKLFF. The CDR3 region has the DNA TGCGCCAGCAAAGTCAGGGGATCAACTAATGAAAAACTGTTTTTT.

The chain has TRBV6-1 and TRBJ2-5; 8 bases agree with TRBD2. The length of the CDR3 is 14 residues. Germline-derived CDR1 and CDR2 are MNHNS and SASEGT. V lost 6 bases and J lost 5; bases outside the gene matches: 8. Here the CDR3 reads CASRAWTSLETQYF. As DNA, the CDR3 is TGTGCCAGCAGGGCTTGGACTAGCCTTGAGACCCAGTACTTC.

This clone was observed a few times. The chain couples TRBV5-1 to TRBJ1-1; D ambiguous. Germline CDR1 is SGHRS and CDR2 is YFSETQ. The CDR3 has 11 amino acids. V lost 6 bases to trimming and J lost 5 bases, with 8 bases between them. The CDR3 sequence is CASISGTEAFF. CDR3 bases: TGCGCCAGCATTTCAGGAACTGAAGCTTTCTTT.

The chain combines TRBV27 with TRBJ2-2, with 11 nucleotides matching TRBD2. The CDR3 spans 16 residues. Germline CDR1 and CDR2: MNHEY and SMNVEV (reference sequence). J was trimmed by 0 bases and V by 3 bases; bases with no gene match: 0. The CDR3 nucleotides are TGTGCCAGCAGTTTGGGACTAGCGGCGAACACCGGGGAGCTGTTTTTT. Protein product: CASSLGLAANTGELFF.

The chain links TRBV20-1 to TRBJ1-1, with 8 nucleotides matching TRBD1. With 7 bases clipped from V and 4 bases from J, the junction kept 2 bases outside the gene matches. Germline assignment: CDR1 DFQATT and CDR2 SNEGSKA (reference sequence). The CDR3 runs to 11 residues. In nucleotides, the CDR3 is TGCAGTGTACAGGGGGGCACTGAAGCTTTCTTT. It codes for CSVQGGTEAFF.

This rearrangement joins TRBV14 to TRBJ1-4, with D possibly being TRBD1 (6 bases). V was pared by 6 bases and J by 10 bases, with 18 bases between. There are 14 residues in the CDR3. Germline V CDR1 and CDR2: SGHDN, FVKESK. For the CDR3, the DNA is TGTGCCAGCAGTCCCGGGACAAACGGCTTAAAACTGTTTTTT. The encoded protein is CASSPGTNGLKLFF.

The chain employs TRBV10-3 and TRBJ1-1, with 8 bases fitting TRBD1. V lost 3 bases, J lost 0 bases, and 3 bases stayed unmatched. The CDR3 has 15 residues. Germline assignment: CDR1 ENHRY and CDR2 SYGVKD. In DNA form, the CDR3 reads TGTGCCATCAGTGACCTGACAGGGGTGAACACTGAAGCTTTCTTT. It specifies CAISDLTGVNTEAFF.

The rearrangement uses TRBV30 and TRBJ1-2, with TRBD1 identical over 10 bases. Germline V gene sequence: CDR1 GTSNPN, CDR2 SVGIG (reference sequence). The V gene end was trimmed by 2 bases and the J gene end by 4 bases; junction bases not matched to a gene: 4. The CDR3 has 14 amino acids. This CDR3 is CAWSRQGAGYGYTF. The CDR3 nucleotides read TGTGCCTGGAGTCGACAGGGGGCGGGCTATGGCTACACCTTC.

CDR3 loop: CASSQSAGEREQFF. The CDR3 nucleotides read TGTGCCAGCAGCCAGTCAGCGGGAGAGCGTGAGCAGTTCTTC. The chain employs TRBV16 and TRBJ2-1; TRBD2 matches 8 bases. Germline V gene sequence: CDR1 KGHSY, CDR2 FQNENV. Trimming at V came to 3 bases and at J to 9 bases, leaving 7 bases not matched to a gene. The CDR3 runs 14 residues.